This T cell receptor beta chain was sequenced during a study of T cell repertoires in cytomegalovirus infection. Across the whole study: From public TCR beta signatures came an indication of both CMV infection and matching HLA type.

Notes on this clonotype: Its antigen is undetermined.

TCRdb re-analysed the reads in MiXCR, keeping a single row per CDR3 protein. The sample holds approximately 590,000 distinct CDR3 sequences, 40% seen once. Study observations and caveats: HLA-C-restricted, CMV-specific TCR beta clonotypes were dominant ex vivo.

After removal of 3 bases from V and 10 bases from J, the junction contained 12 bases not matched to a gene. This CDR3 spans 16 amino acids. CDR1 is SGHNT and CDR2 is YENEEA in the germline V gene. The sequence came from a human donor in good health (CMV status not recorded). Some clones in this sample may be carry-over from other donors' samples. V usage is TRBV11-3 and J usage is TRBJ2-1; 10 bases agree with TRBD1. The source was cultured PBMCs, collected from culture after CMV antigen stimulation. For the CDR3, the DNA is TGTGCCAGCAGCTTCCGAACCGGGACAGGGGATAACGAGCAGTTCTTC. Residues: CASSFRTGTGDNEQFF.